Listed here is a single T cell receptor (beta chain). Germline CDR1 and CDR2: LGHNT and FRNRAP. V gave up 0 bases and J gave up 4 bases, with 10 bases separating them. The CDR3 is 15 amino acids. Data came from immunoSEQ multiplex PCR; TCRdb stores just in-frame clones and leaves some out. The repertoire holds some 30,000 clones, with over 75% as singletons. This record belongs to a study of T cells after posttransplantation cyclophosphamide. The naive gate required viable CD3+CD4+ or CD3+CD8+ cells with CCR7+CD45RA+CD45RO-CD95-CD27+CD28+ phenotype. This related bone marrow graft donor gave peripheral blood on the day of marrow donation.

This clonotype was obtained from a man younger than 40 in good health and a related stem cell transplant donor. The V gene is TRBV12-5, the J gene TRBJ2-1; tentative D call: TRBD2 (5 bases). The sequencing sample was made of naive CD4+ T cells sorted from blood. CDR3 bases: TGTGCTAGTGGTTTGGTACGTGGGAGTTACAATGAGCAGTTCTTC. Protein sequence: CASGLVRGSYNEQFF. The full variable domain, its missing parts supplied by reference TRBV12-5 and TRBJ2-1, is DARVTQTPRHKVTEMGQEVTMRCQPILGHNTVFWYRQTMMQGLELLAYFRNRAPLDDSGMPKDRFSAEMPDATLATLKIQPSEPRDSAVYFCASGLVRGSYNEQFFGPGTRLTVL.